The 32 T cell receptor beta chains given below trace back to one sample, sequenced in a study of blood T cell repertoires in COVID-19. Profiling relied on immunoSEQ multiplex PCR, and the TCRdb table lists in-frame clones only, not all of them. The table includes some 170,000 clones, about 90% detected once. Sequencing used PBMCs or T cells enriched from blood (not recorded which). Receptors were obtained from a human donor with acute COVID-19. The donor label of this sample is uncertain.

The chain joins TRBV5-6 to TRBJ1-4, with 8 bases that match TRBD1. The CDR3 has 15 residues. From germline, CDR1 is SGHDT and CDR2 YYEEEE. V lost 3 bases to trimming and J lost 7 bases; unmatched junction nucleotides: 8. The CDR3 loop is CASSSPTGEGEKLFF. The DNA for the CDR3 is TGTGCCAGCAGCTCCCCGACAGGGGAGGGTGAAAAACTGTTTTTT.

This sequence joins TRBV11-3 and TRBJ2-5, with TRBD2 identical over 8 bases. The CDR3 consists of 18 residues. The germline V gene has CDR1 SGHNT and CDR2 YENEEA. V lost 1 base and J lost 2; bases outside the gene matches: 12. The CDR3 DNA reads TGTGCCAGCAGCTTAGGGGCTAGCGGGCTTGCCTCACAAGAGACCCAGTACTTC. The encoded protein is CASSLGASGLASQETQYF. The full variable domain, its missing parts supplied by reference TRBV11-3 and TRBJ2-5, is EAGVVQSPRYKIIEKKQPVAFWCNPISGHNTLYWYLQNLGQGPELLIRYENEEAVDDSQLPKDRFSAERLKGVDSTLKIQPAELGDSAVYLCASSLGASGLASQETQYFGPGTRLLVL.

This clone was recorded only once. For the CDR3, the DNA is TGTGCCAGCAGCCAAGGACCATGGTGTACTTCCGGGACAATGAGGGGCTACACCTTC. It encodes CASSQGPWCTSGTMRGYTF. This sequence joins TRBV14 and TRBJ1-2, with D perhaps matching TRBD1 (6 bases). Trimming cost V 1 base and J 8 bases, with 29 bases left between them. The germline gives CDR1 SGHDN, CDR2 FVKESK. The CDR3 runs 19 residues.

This chain links TRBV5-1 with TRBJ2-1; D not certain. V dropped 0 bases and J dropped 8 bases, with 15 bases sitting between them. The CDR3 is 15 amino acids. Germline V gene data show CDR1 as SGHRS and CDR2 as YFSETQ. CDR3 nucleotides: TGCGCCAGCAGCTTGGTGGCTAGTGGTGTGGATGAGCAGTTCTTC. This encodes CASSLVASGVDEQFF.

This chain uses TRBV27 with TRBJ2-3, with D possibly TRBD1 on 6 matching bases. V was shortened by 2 bases and J by 3 bases, with 9 bases between the two germline ends. From germline, CDR1 is MNHEY and CDR2 SMNVEV (reference sequence). The CDR3 contains 14 residues. The CDR3 spells CASSLGTPTDTQYF. Here the CDR3 DNA reads TGTGCCAGCAGTTTAGGGACACCTACAGATACGCAGTATTTT.

The rearrangement links TRBV2 to TRBJ2-6, with TRBD1 identical over 12 bases. CDR1 and CDR2 (germline): SNHLY, FYNNEI. This CDR3 comprises 20 residues. The V gene end was trimmed by 1 base and the J gene end by 4 bases; junction bases not matched to a gene: 11. CDR3 amino acids: CASSEGGSRGQGAGANVLTF. In nucleotides, the CDR3 is TGTGCCAGCAGTGAAGGGGGGAGCCGGGGACAGGGGGCCGGGGCCAACGTCCTGACTTTC.

This clone was seen just once. This chain's CDR3 is CASSGGSQPQHF. CDR3 DNA sequence: TGTGCCAGCAGTGGGGGGAGTCAGCCCCAGCATTTT. The J gene is TRBJ1-5, the V gene TRBV5-5, with D possibly being TRBD1 (5 bases). The germline gives CDR1 SGHKS, CDR2 YYEKEE (reference sequence). The CDR3 has 12 amino acids. With 5 bases removed from V and 6 bases from J, the gap between germline ends came to 9 bases. Full variable domain (outside the CDR3, taken from reference TRBV5-5 and TRBJ1-5): DAGVTQSPTHLIKTRGQQVTLRCSPISGHKSVSWYQQVLGQGPQFIFQYYEKEERGRGNFPDRFSARQFPNYSSELNVNALLLGDSALYLCASSGGSQPQHFGDGTRLSIL.

The rearrangement joins TRBV29-1 to TRBJ2-7; 7 nucleotides match TRBD1. The germline V gene encodes CDR1 SQVTM and CDR2 ANQGSEA. The CDR3 is made up of 13 amino acids. V was clipped by 6 bases and J by 0 bases; unmatched bases: 5. The CDR3 loop is CSVLRDSSYEQYF. CDR3 coding DNA: TGCAGCGTCCTCCGGGACAGCTCCTACGAGCAGTACTTC.

J is TRBJ2-1 and V is TRBV14; D is uncertain. The V and J ends lost 1 base and 0 bases respectively, with 10 bases between them. The CDR3 length is 16 residues. CDR1 and CDR2 from the germline V gene are SGHDN and FVKESK. CDR3 amino acids: CASSQGTLSSYNEQFF. CDR3 nucleotides: TGTGCCAGCAGCCAAGGAACGTTGAGCTCCTACAATGAGCAGTTCTTC. Drawing the rest from reference TRBV14 and TRBJ2-1, the complete variable domain is EAGVTQFPSHSVIEKGQTVTLRCDPISGHDNLYWYRRVMGKEIKFLLHFVKESKQDESGMPNNRFLAERTGGTYSTLKVQPAELEDSGVYFCASSQGTLSSYNEQFFGPGTRLTVL.

This chain's CDR3 is CASSTWTGGESTDTQYF. As DNA, the CDR3 is TGTGCCAGCAGCACGTGGACAGGGGGCGAGAGCACAGATACGCAGTATTTT. V and J are TRBV21-1 and TRBJ2-3; the table calls TRBD1, which could not be checked here. TRBV21-1 is tagged as a pseudogene. The CDR3 length is 17 residues.

V usage is TRBV19 and J usage is TRBJ2-7; TRBD2 aligns across 10 bases. CDR3 length: 15 amino acids. V gave up 3 bases and J gave up 5 bases; unmatched junction bases: 7. Per germline, CDR1 LNHDA and CDR2 SQIVND (reference sequence). The CDR3 DNA is TGTGCCAGTAGTATCCAGCGGGGGGGCATGGACGAGCAGTACTTC. Translation gives CASSIQRGGMDEQYF.

The chain recombines TRBV7-9 with TRBJ2-1; possible D gene TRBD1, 6 bases. V was cut by 1 base and J by 7 bases, with 14 bases left in between. The CDR3 extends over 15 amino acids. Germline V gives CDR1 SEHNR, CDR2 FQNEAQ (reference sequence). The CDR3 loop reads CASSLVLQGWNEQFF. The CDR3 DNA is TGTGCCAGCAGCTTAGTTTTACAGGGATGGAATGAGCAGTTCTTC.

This chain joins TRBV3-1 (or the pseudogene TRBV3-2) and TRBJ1-1; the D is unclear. The V gene's germline CDR1 is LGHDT and CDR2 YNNKEL (reference sequence). The CDR3 sequence is 15 residues long. V lost 0 bases to trimming and J lost 4 bases, with 12 bases between them. The CDR3 nucleotides are TGTGCCAGCAGCCAAGACGGCAACGGGGTCACTGAAGCTTTCTTT. Translation: CASSQDGNGVTEAFF.

The chain recombines TRBV4-3 with TRBJ1-2; maybe TRBD1 (5 bases). Germline V gene data show CDR1 as LGHNA and CDR2 as YSLEER. V was cut by 0 bases and J by 3 bases, with 11 bases left in between. The CDR3 has 15 residues. CDR3 amino acids: CASSQDRGNYYGYTF. CDR3 in DNA: TGCGCCAGCAGCCAAGATCGGGGGAACTACTATGGCTACACCTTC.

The V call is TRBV6-1, the J call TRBJ2-2, with TRBD1 identical over 7 bases. V lost 1 base to trimming and J lost 4 bases; unmatched junction nucleotides: 3. Germline assignment: CDR1 MNHNS and CDR2 SASEGT. CDR3 length: 15 residues. The CDR3 here is CASSEVTGVTGELFF. The CDR3 coding sequence is TGTGCCAGCAGTGAAGTAACAGGGGTCACCGGGGAGCTGTTTTTT.

The CDR3 DNA reads as TGTGCCAGCAGTGACTCGAGGGGGAGGCAGTTCTTC. Its protein is CASSDSRGRQFF. V is TRBV6-4 and J is TRBJ2-1; a possible D gene is TRBD1 (6 bases). Trimming pared 0 bases from V and 12 bases from J, leaving 9 bases between. CDR1 MRHNA and CDR2 SNTAGT come from the germline V gene. The CDR3 consists of 12 residues.

The rearrangement uses TRBV5-8 and TRBJ2-6; possible D gene TRBD1, 5 bases. From germline, CDR1 is SGHTS and CDR2 YDEGEE. Trimming stripped 0 bases from V and 1 base from J, with 14 bases between. CDR3 length: 18 residues. CDR3 nucleotides: TGTGCCAGCAGCTTGGGCAGGGCCATTCCTTCTGGGGCCAACGTCCTGACTTTC. Translated: CASSLGRAIPSGANVLTF.

The rearrangement links TRBV5-6 to TRBJ2-7, with 7 bases that match TRBD1. Germline CDR1 is SGHDT and CDR2 is YYEEEE. This CDR3 has 15 amino acids. J lost 0 bases, V lost 4 bases, and 7 bases had no gene match. The CDR3 region is CASSGRGQSSYEQYF. DNA for the CDR3: TGTGCCAGCAGCGGCCGGGGACAGAGCTCCTACGAGCAGTACTTC.

This chain joins TRBV5-5 and TRBJ1-5; unclear D gene. Trimming stripped 0 bases from V and 2 bases from J, with 6 bases between. The CDR3 is 14 amino acids. Germline CDR1 reads SGHKS; CDR2 reads YYEKEE (reference sequence). The CDR3 loop is CASSLVQGNQPQHF. DNA of the CDR3: TGTGCCAGCAGCTTGGTTCAGGGCAATCAGCCCCAGCATTTT.

The gene calls are TRBV6-5 and TRBJ2-3, with D perhaps matching TRBD2 (5 bases). Trimming cost V 2 bases and J 2 bases, with 8 bases left between them. Germline V gene sequence: CDR1 MNHEY, CDR2 SVGAGI. CDR3 length: 14 amino acids. The CDR3 spells CASSYGGSTDTQYF. The CDR3 coding sequence is TGTGCCAGCAGTTACGGAGGTTCCACAGATACGCAGTATTTT.

The gene calls are TRBV18 and TRBJ2-3; maybe TRBD2 (5 bases). CDR1 is KGHSH, CDR2 LQKENI, per germline. This CDR3 comprises 12 residues. V lost 10 bases and J 12 bases, leaving 20 bases between the germline ends. CDR3 coding DNA: TGTGCCACGTCGGGAAGCGACGTATCTCAGTATTTT. Protein sequence: CATSGSDVSQYF.

This clone was seen only once. The J gene is TRBJ1-6, the V gene TRBV7-9, with 12 positions matching TRBD1. Trimming cost V 5 bases and J 5 bases; bases outside gene matches: 10. The germline V gene encodes CDR1 SEHNR and CDR2 FQNEAQ (reference sequence). The CDR3 covers 18 residues. The CDR3 nucleotides are TGTGCCAGCAGCATCGGGACAGGGGGCGTTGGGAATAATTCACCCCTCCACTTT. The encoded protein is CASSIGTGGVGNNSPLHF.

The chain has TRBV28 and TRBJ1-2; D is unresolved. This CDR3 comprises 11 residues. Trimming stripped 5 bases from V and 5 bases from J, with 6 bases between. Germline loops: CDR1 MDHEN, CDR2 SYDVKM. CDR3 bases: TGTGCCAGCAGTGACAATTATGGCTACACCTTC. Translated, it gives CASSDNYGYTF.

The CDR3 coding sequence is TGTGCCATCAGAGACGGACAGGGTATGCACGAGCAGTACTTC. Translation: CAIRDGQGMHEQYF. The chain is built from TRBV10-3 and TRBJ2-7, with 8 bases aligning to TRBD1. CDR3 length equals 14 residues. The trim removed 6 bases at V and 5 bases at J, leaving 9 bases unmatched. Germline values: CDR1 ENHRY, CDR2 SYGVKD.

This clone appeared a few times. The chain links TRBV4-3 to TRBJ1-2, with 9 bases that match TRBD1. The CDR3 has 16 residues. Trimming took 3 bases from V and 2 from J; bases not matched to a gene: 7. Germline CDR1 is LGHNA and CDR2 is YSLEER. The CDR3 DNA sequence: TGCGCCAGCAGCCAGGGTGCCGGACAGGGGAACTATGGCTACACCTTC. It yields the protein CASSQGAGQGNYGYTF.

The genes are TRBV29-1 and TRBJ1-2; D is uncertain. CDR3 length: 13 amino acids. Looked up from germline, CDR1 is SQVTM and CDR2 is ANQGSEA. Trimming pared 1 base from V and 4 bases from J, leaving 10 bases between. For the CDR3, the DNA is TGCAGCGTTGAAGGCGTAGCCGCCTATGGCTACACCTTC. As protein: CSVEGVAAYGYTF.

The V gene is TRBV5-1, the J gene TRBJ2-7; D is ambiguous. Between the trimmed V and J ends, which lost 1 base and 2 bases, there was a span of 7 bases. There are 13 residues in the CDR3. The germline gives CDR1 SGHRS, CDR2 YFSETQ. Here the CDR3 reads CASSLPEAYEQYF. The CDR3 DNA reads as TGCGCCAGCAGCTTGCCAGAAGCCTACGAGCAGTACTTC. Looking up the rest from reference TRBV5-1 and TRBJ2-7 gives the full variable domain: KAGVTQTPRYLIKTRGQQVTLSCSPISGHRSVSWYQQTPGQGLQFLFEYFSETQRNKGNFPGRFSGRQFSNSRSEMNVSTLELGDSALYLCASSLPEAYEQYFGPGTRLTVT.

The J gene is TRBJ2-3, the V gene TRBV11-2, with a possible D match to TRBD2 (5 bases). V lost 5 bases, J lost 3 bases, and 15 bases lay in between. This CDR3 spans 15 amino acids. Germline CDR1 SGHAT, CDR2 FQNNGV. For the CDR3, the DNA is TGTGCCAGCAGCGTGGGCTTTGGGGAGACAGATACGCAGTATTTT. It encodes CASSVGFGETDTQYF.

V usage is TRBV29-1 and J usage is TRBJ2-5; D not certain. Per germline, CDR1 SQVTM and CDR2 ANQGSEA. V lost 5 bases, J lost 5 bases, and 24 bases lay in between. The CDR3 totals 16 residues. The CDR3, as DNA: TGCAGCGTTCTCCCGCCTTACTCTCTTGACGGGGAGACCCAGTACTTC. Translating it yields CSVLPPYSLDGETQYF.

The chain links TRBV19 to TRBJ1-2; 10 positions agree with TRBD1. This CDR3 is built from 18 residues. The germline CDR1 and CDR2 sequences are LNHDA and SQIVND (reference sequence). After removal of 6 bases from V and 4 bases from J, the junction contained 17 bases not matched to a gene. The CDR3 DNA is TGTGCCAGTAGCAACACCCGGGACAGGGGAGGCACAATCTATGGCTACACCTTC. Translated: CASSNTRDRGGTIYGYTF.

The V gene is TRBV10-3, the J gene TRBJ2-1; TRBD1 aligns across 9 bases. Trimming removed 1 base from V and 7 bases from J; junction bases left unmatched: 5. Germline loops: CDR1 ENHRY, CDR2 SYGVKD. The CDR3 sequence is 15 residues long. The CDR3 nucleotides are TGTGCCATCAGTGAGTTAGGACAGGGGCAAAATGAGCAGTTCTTC. Its protein product is CAISELGQGQNEQFF.

The genes are TRBV11-2 and TRBJ1-1; D not resolved. The V end was cut by 7 bases, the J end by 2 bases, with 8 bases between. Germline loops: CDR1 SGHAT, CDR2 FQNNGV. CDR3 length equals 12 residues. The CDR3 is CASTPLNTEAFF. The CDR3 DNA reads as TGTGCCAGCACCCCCCTAAACACTGAAGCTTTCTTT.